This T cell receptor (beta chain) derives from a study of blood T cells in healthy people across ages. Notes on the study in general: Strongly correlated with naive T cell percentage was TCR beta diversity. A greater number of naive CD4+ cells and higher diversity distinguished long-lived donors from aged donors. Donor CMV infection status was unknown, possibly confounding age-related changes in expanded clonotypes. Reliance upon unsorted PBMCs precluded definitive naive versus antigen-experienced comparison.

The CDR3 totals 13 residues. Germline CDR1 is MNHNY and CDR2 is SVGAGI (reference sequence). Trimming shortened V by 2 bases and J by 14 bases, and 15 bases separated the two germline ends. Regarding this clonotype: The antigen remains undetermined.

Sample-barcoded 5' priming and a J-beta primer mix drove a second PCR of 7 to 11 cycles. In TCRdb, the 5' RACE reads were re-called with MiXCR into one record per CDR3 protein. The sample lists over 1.5 million distinct CDR3 sequences, around half occurring once. The rearrangement joins TRBV6-6 to TRBJ1-4; D not resolved. This clonotype originated in a woman in her 40s in good health. The sequencing input was blood. The CDR3 DNA follows: TGTGCCAGCAGTTACCGAAGTGGCCCGGGGCTGTTTTTT. Encoded protein: CASSYRSGPGLFF.